The clone carrying this TCR beta chain was recorded many times. Its antigen is currently unknown. The data originate from a study of identical twins. MiXCR, applied by TCRdb to the 5' RACE reads, yields one record per CDR3 protein. The data contain 350,000 to 500,000 distinct CDR3 sequences, approximately 17% of them singletons. The V gene's germline CDR1 is LNHDA and CDR2 SQIVND (reference sequence). This CDR3 comprises 15 residues. J was trimmed by 6 bases and V by 5 bases; bases with no gene match: 8. Overall study results and limits: Monozygotic twin pairs showed more out-of-frame TCR alpha sharing than models estimated.

The sequenced material came from naive T cells sorted from blood. The J gene is TRBJ1-5, the V gene TRBV19; 9 bases map to TRBD1. The TCR comes from a man aged 50 to 60 in good health. In nucleotides, the CDR3 is TGTGCCAGTAGTTTTACAGGGGGCGCGGGTCAGCCCCAGCATTTT. Its translation: CASSFTGGAGQPQHF.